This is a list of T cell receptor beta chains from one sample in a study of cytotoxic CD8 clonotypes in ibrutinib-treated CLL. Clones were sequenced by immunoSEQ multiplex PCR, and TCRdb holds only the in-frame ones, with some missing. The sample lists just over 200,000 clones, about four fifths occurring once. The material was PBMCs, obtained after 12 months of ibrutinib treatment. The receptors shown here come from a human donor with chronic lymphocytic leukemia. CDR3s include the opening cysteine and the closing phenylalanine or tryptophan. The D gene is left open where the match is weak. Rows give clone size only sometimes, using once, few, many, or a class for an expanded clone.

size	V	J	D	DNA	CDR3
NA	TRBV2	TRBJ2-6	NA	TGTGCCAGCAGTGAAAGACTAGTTCTTACCGGGGCCAACGTCCTGACTTTC	CASSERLVLTGANVLTF
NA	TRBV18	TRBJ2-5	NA	TGTGCCAGCTCACCACCGGAGGAGACCCAGTACTTC	CASSPPEETQYF
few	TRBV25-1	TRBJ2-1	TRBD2	TGTGCCAGCAGTGACCCTACTAGCGGGGGGGCCAACATCTTC	CASSDPTSGGANIF
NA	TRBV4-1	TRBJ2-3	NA	TGCGCCAGCAGCTCGCGGGGAGATACGCAGTATTTT	CASSSRGDTQYF
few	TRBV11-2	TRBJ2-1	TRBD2	TGTGCCAGCAGCTTAGATGGGCTAGCGGGAGGAAAGGTCTTC	CASSLDGLAGGKVF
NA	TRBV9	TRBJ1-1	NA	TGTGCCAGCAGCGTAGGAGGGGCTGGTGGGAACACTGAAGCTTTCTTT	CASSVGGAGGNTEAFF
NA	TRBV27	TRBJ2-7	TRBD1	TGTGCCAGCAGTTGGAGAACAGGGGGGTCCTCCTACGAGCAGTACTTC	CASSWRTGGSSYEQYF
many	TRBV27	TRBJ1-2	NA	TGTGCCAGCAGTTTATCGGGAGGGTCTAGTGGCTACACCTTC	CASSLSGGSSGYTF
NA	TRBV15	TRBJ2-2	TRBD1	TGTGCCACCAGCAGAGCGACAGGGTCGAACACCGGGGAGCTGTTTTTT	CATSRATGSNTGELFF
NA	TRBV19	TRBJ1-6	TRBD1	TGTGCCAGTAGTACGACAGGGGTCGGCGATTCACCCCTCCACTTT	CASSTTGVGDSPLHF
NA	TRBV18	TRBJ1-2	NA	TGTGCCAGCTCACCAAGGGAGGGGCGGAGCGGCTACACCTTC	CASSPREGRSGYTF
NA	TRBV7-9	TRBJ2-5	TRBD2	TGTGCCAGCAGCCTTAGCGGGGTTCAAGAGACCCAGTACTTC	CASSLSGVQETQYF
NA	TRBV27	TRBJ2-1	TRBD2	TGTGCCAGCAGTCCCCGGACTAGAGGTGGCCTTATTGAGCAGTTCTTC	CASSPRTRGGLIEQFF
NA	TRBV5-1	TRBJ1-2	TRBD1	TGCGCCAGCAGCGAGGGACAGGGCGAATATGGCTACACCTTC	CASSEGQGEYGYTF
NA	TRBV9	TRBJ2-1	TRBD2	TGTGCCAGCAGCGTAGAAGCGGGGGGATACAATGAGCAGTTCTTC	CASSVEAGGYNEQFF
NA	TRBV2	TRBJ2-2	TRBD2	TGTGCCAGCAGGTCGACGGGGGGAACCACCGGGGAGCTGTTTTTT	CASRSTGGTTGELFF
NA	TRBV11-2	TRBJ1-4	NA	TGTGCCAGCAGCTTACGGCAGGAAAAACTGTTTTTT	CASSLRQEKLFF
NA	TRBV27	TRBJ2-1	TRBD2	TGTGCCAGCCGTAGCGGGAGGGATTGGGACAATGAGCAGTTCTTC	CASRSGRDWDNEQFF
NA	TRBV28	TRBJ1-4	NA	TGTGCCACATCCCGAGAGGGTAATGAAAAACTGTTTTTT	CATSREGNEKLFF
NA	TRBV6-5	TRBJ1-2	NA	TGTGCCAGCAGCCCGGGGCCCGGTAATTATGGCTACACCTTC	CASSPGPGNYGYTF
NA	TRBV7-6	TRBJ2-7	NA	TGTGCCAGCAGCCTAAAGGTGGCGGGCGGACCCTCCTACGAGCAGTACTTC	CASSLKVAGGPSYEQYF
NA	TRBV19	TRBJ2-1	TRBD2	TGTGCCAGTATAGGGAGTAGCGGGAGGGCCTACAATGAGCAGTTCTTC	CASIGSSGRAYNEQFF
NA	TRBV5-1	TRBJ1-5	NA	TGCGCCAGCAGCTTGGGGACGGAACATCAGCCCCAGCATTTT	CASSLGTEHQPQHF
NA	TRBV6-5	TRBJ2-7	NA	TGTGCCAGCAGTTATGCGCGGAACTCCTACGAGCAGTACTTC	CASSYARNSYEQYF
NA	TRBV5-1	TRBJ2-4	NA	TGCGCCAGCAGCTTCGCGGAGAGGTGGGAAAACATTCAGTACTTC	CASSFAERWENIQYF
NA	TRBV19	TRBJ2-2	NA	TGTGCCAGTCTCCAGGTAGCGACCCGGGGCACCGGGGAGCTGTTTTTT	CASLQVATRGTGELFF
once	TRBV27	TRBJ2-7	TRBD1	TGTGCCAGCAGTACGGGGACAGGGAAGGTGTACGAGCAGTACTTC	CASSTGTGKVYEQYF
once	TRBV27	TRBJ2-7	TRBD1	TGTGCCAGCAGTTTAGGGACAGTTTACGAGCAGTACTTC	CASSLGTVYEQYF
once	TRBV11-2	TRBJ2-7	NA	TGTGCCAGCAGCTTTATCTGGGACGGCTCCTACGAGCAGTACTTC	CASSFIWDGSYEQYF
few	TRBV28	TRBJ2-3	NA	TGTGCCAGCAGTTTACCCGGGCAGGCTCGCACAGATACGCAGTATTTT	CASSLPGQARTDTQYF
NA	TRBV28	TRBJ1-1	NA	TGTGCCAGCATGCGACAGCGGGGTGTGGGTACTGAAGCTTTCTTT	CASMRQRGVGTEAFF
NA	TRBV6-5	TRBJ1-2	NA	TGTGCCAGCAGCAGGGCGGCCAGGGACTATGGCTACACCTTC	CASSRAARDYGYTF
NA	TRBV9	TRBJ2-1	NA	TGTGCCAGCAGCTTTACGGGATACAATGAGCAGTTCTTC	CASSFTGYNEQFF
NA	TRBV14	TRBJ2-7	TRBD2	TGTGCCAGCAGCCAACGGCGGGGGGTCTCCTACGAGCAGTACTTC	CASSQRRGVSYEQYF
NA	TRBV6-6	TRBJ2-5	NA	TGTGCCAGCAGGACACTAGGAGGGGCAGAGACCCAGTACTTC	CASRTLGGAETQYF
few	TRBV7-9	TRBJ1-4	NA	TGTGCCAGCAGCTCGACCGACGGGGATGAAAAACTGTTTTTT	CASSSTDGDEKLFF
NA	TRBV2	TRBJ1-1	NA	TGTGCCAGCACCAGTACGACAGAGAACACTGAAGCTTTCTTT	CASTSTTENTEAFF
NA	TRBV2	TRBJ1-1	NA	TGTGCCAGCAGTGGACGGGCGAACACTGAAGCTTTCTTT	CASSGRANTEAFF
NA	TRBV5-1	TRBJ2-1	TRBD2	TGCGCCAGCAGCCCGGGGGCGGGAGGCCGCGATGAGCAGTTCTTC	CASSPGAGGRDEQFF
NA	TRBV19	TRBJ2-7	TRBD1	TGTGCCAGTAATTCAGGACAGGGGGTCTACGAGCAGTACTTC	CASNSGQGVYEQYF
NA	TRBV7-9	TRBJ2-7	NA	TGTGCCAGCGGCAGGGCGGACGAGCAGTACTTC	CASGRADEQYF
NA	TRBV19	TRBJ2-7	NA	TGTGCCAGTAGTATAGATCGGACAGCCCTAGGGTACGAGCAGTACTTC	CASSIDRTALGYEQYF
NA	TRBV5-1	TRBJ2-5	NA	TGCGCCAGCAGCTTGGCGGGCAGTCAAGAGACCCAGTACTTC	CASSLAGSQETQYF
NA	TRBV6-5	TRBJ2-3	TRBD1	TGTGCCAGCAGTTTAGCAGGGGGCGTAGATACGCAGTATTTT	CASSLAGGVDTQYF
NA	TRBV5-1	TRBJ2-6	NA	TGCGCCAGCAGCGAGCTCTCTGGGGCCAACGTCCTGACTTTC	CASSELSGANVLTF
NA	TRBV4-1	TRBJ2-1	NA	TGCGCCAGCAGCCAACGTGACAATGAGCAGTTCTTC	CASSQRDNEQFF
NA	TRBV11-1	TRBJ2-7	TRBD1	TGTGCCAGCAGCCCCCCGGGGACAGGGGGTCGCGAGCAGTACTTC	CASSPPGTGGREQYF
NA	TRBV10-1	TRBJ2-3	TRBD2	TGCGCCAGCAGTGGATTAGCGGGGGACACAGATACGCAGTATTTT	CASSGLAGDTDTQYF
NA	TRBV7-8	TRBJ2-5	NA	TGTGCCAGCAGCTTTAGGCTTGCGGTCTTTCAAGAGACCCAGTACTTC	CASSFRLAVFQETQYF
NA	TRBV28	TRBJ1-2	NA	TGTGCCAGCAGTTTTGAAGTGCCCCTTATCTATGGCTACACCTTC	CASSFEVPLIYGYTF
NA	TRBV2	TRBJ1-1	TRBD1	TGTGCCAGCAGCAGGGACAGCCGGACTGAAGCTTTCTTT	CASSRDSRTEAFF
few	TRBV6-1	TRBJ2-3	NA	TGTGCCAGCAGCCCTCGAGGGGCCCACACAGATACGCAGTATTTT	CASSPRGAHTDTQYF
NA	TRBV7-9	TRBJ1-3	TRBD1	TGTGCCAGCAGCAAAACAGGGGGGAACACCATATATTTT	CASSKTGGNTIYF
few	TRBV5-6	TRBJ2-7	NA	TGTGCCAGCAGCTTGCAGGACCCGCCCTACGAGCAGTACTTC	CASSLQDPPYEQYF